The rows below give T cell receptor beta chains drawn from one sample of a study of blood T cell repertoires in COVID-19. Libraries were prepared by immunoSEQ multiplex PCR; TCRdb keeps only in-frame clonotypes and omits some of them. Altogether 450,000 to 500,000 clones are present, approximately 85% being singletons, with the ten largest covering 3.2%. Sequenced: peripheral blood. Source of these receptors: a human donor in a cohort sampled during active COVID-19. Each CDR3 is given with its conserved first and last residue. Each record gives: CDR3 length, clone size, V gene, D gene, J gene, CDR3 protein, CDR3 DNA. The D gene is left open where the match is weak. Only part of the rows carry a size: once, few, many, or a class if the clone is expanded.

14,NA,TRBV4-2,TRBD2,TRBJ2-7,CASSPGLAGDELYF,TGTGCCAGCAGCCCGGGACTAGCGGGGGACGAGCTGTACTTC
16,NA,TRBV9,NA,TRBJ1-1,CASSVAGTPLNTEAFF,TGTGCCAGCAGCGTAGCTGGGACACCCTTGAACACTGAAGCTTTCTTT
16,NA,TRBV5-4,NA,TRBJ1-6,CASSLLPSSYNSPLHF,TGTGCCAGCAGCTTGTTGCCGAGCTCCTATAATTCACCCCTCCACTTT
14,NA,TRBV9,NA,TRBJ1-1,CASSLNPITNEAFF,TGTGCCAGCAGCCTCAATCCTATTACTAACGAAGCTTTCTTT
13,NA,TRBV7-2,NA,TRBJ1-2,CASSLPTGYGYTF,TGTGCCAGCAGCCTCCCAACGGGCTATGGCTACACCTTC
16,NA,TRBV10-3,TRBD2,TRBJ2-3,CAISEVAGASLDTQYF,TGTGCCATCAGTGAGGTAGCGGGAGCATCATTAGATACGCAGTATTTT
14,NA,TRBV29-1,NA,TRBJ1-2,CSVDRARDDYGYTF,TGCAGCGTTGACAGGGCCCGTGATGACTATGGCTACACCTTC
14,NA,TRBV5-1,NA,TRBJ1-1,CASSLVSGSAEAFF,TGCGCCAGCAGCTTGGTTTCCGGGAGCGCTGAAGCTTTCTTT
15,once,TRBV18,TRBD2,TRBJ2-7,CASSPSGSGAYEQYF,TGTGCCAGCTCACCCTCGGGTAGCGGGGCCTACGAGCAGTACTTC
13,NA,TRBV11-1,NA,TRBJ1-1,CASSLTGSYEAFF,TGTGCCAGCAGCTTGACGGGTTCATATGAAGCTTTCTTT
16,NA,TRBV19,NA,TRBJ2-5,CASSIDHRGGIQTQYF,TGTGCCAGTAGTATAGATCACCGGGGCGGGATACAGACCCAGTACTTC
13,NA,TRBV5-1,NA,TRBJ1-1,CASSLEADTEAFF,TGCGCCAGCAGCTTAGAGGCGGACACTGAAGCTTTCTTT
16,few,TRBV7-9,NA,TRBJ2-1,CASSLEVGAIYNEQFF,TGTGCCAGCAGCTTAGAGGTGGGAGCGATATACAATGAGCAGTTCTTC
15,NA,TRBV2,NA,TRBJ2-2,CASSVSSGNTGELFF,TGTGCCAGCAGCGTTTCATCGGGTAACACCGGGGAGCTGTTTTTT
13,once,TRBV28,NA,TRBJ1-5,CASSLVSRGPQHF,TGTGCCAGCAGTTTAGTCAGCCGAGGACCCCAGCATTTT
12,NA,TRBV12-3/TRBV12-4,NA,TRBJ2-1,CASSLRQNEQFF,TGTGCCAGCAGTTTAAGACAGAATGAGCAGTTCTTC
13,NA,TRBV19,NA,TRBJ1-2,CASSTRGNYGYTF,TGTGCCAGTAGTACGCGGGGGAACTATGGCTACACCTTC
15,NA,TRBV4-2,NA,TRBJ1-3,CASSQDRYSGNTIYF,TGTGCCAGCAGCCAAGATCGGTACTCTGGAAACACCATATATTTT
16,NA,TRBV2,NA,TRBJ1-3,CASSGLRDSHGNTIYF,TGTGCCAGCAGTGGTCTCAGGGACTCCCACGGAAACACCATATATTTT
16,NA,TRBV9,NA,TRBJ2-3,CASSRLSRFGSDTQYF,TGTGCCAGCAGCCGACTATCAAGATTTGGGTCAGATACGCAGTATTTT
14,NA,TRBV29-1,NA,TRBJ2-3,CSVDPGRSTDTQYF,TGCAGCGTTGATCCAGGGCGAAGCACAGATACGCAGTATTTT
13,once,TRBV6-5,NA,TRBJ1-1,CASSSQENTEAFF,TGTGCCAGCAGTTCACAGGAAAACACTGAAGCTTTCTTT
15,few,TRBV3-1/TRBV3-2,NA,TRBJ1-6,CASSQIETLGSPLHF,TGTGCCAGCAGCCAAATCGAGACATTGGGTTCACCCCTCCACTTT
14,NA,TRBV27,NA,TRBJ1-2,CASSPADRLYGYTF,TGTGCCAGCAGTCCGGCGGACAGATTATATGGCTACACCTTC
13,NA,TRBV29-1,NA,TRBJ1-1,CSVGPRGDTEAFF,TGCAGCGTTGGGCCCAGGGGAGACACTGAAGCTTTCTTT
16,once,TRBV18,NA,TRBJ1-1,CASSSRQVELNTEAFF,TGTGCCAGCTCATCTCGACAGGTGGAACTGAACACTGAAGCTTTCTTT
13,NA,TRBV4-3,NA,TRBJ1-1,CASRQRGDEKAFF,TGCGCCAGCAGGCAAAGAGGTGACGAAAAAGCTTTCTTT
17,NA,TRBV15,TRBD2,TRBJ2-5,CATSRDFRLAGKETQYF,TGTGCCACCAGCAGAGATTTTAGACTAGCGGGAAAAGAGACCCAGTACTTC
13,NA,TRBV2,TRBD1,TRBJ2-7,CASSRDRGYEQYF,TGTGCCAGCAGCCGGGACAGGGGCTACGAGCAGTACTTC
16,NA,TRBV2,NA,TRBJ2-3,CASSEFRQSYTDTQYF,TGTGCCAGCAGTGAATTCCGACAGAGCTACACAGATACGCAGTATTTT
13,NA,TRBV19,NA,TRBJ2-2,CASKEGQTGELFF,TGTGCCAGTAAGGAGGGCCAGACCGGGGAGCTGTTTTTT
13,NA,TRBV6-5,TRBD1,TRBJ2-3,CASRTGGTDTQYF,TGTGCCAGCAGAACAGGGGGCACCGATACGCAGTATTTT
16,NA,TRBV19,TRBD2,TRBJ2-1,CASSGMRLAGEREQFF,TGTGCCAGTAGCGGGATGAGACTAGCGGGAGAACGTGAGCAGTTCTTC